The rows below give T cell receptor beta chains drawn from one sample of a study of cytomegalovirus exposure and HLA in healthy donors. Clones were sequenced by immunoSEQ multiplex PCR, and TCRdb holds only the in-frame ones, with some missing. Of a few hundred thousand clones listed, 90% are singletons. Sequences were obtained from PBMCs. Every receptor here comes from a woman aged 18-29 years in good health and CMV-seronegative. Each CDR3 is given with its conserved first and last residue. The D gene is left open where the match is weak. Clone sizes are given selectively: once, few, many, or a class where the clone is expanded.

d_call: -
clone_size: -
v_call: TRBV2
j_call: TRBJ1-2
cdr3_aa: CASSGVTGPSNYGYTF
cdr3_nt: TGTGCCAGCAGTGGGGTAACAGGGCCATCTAACTATGGCTACACCTTC

d_call: -
clone_size: -
v_call: TRBV4-1
j_call: TRBJ1-3
cdr3_aa: CASSQVRGNTIYF
cdr3_nt: TGCGCCAGCAGCCAAGTCAGGGGAAACACCATATATTTT

d_call: -
clone_size: -
v_call: TRBV27
j_call: TRBJ1-1
cdr3_aa: CASSPGGRNTEAFF
cdr3_nt: TGTGCCAGCAGCCCCGGGGGGAGAAACACTGAAGCTTTCTTT

d_call: -
clone_size: -
v_call: TRBV29-1
j_call: TRBJ2-7
cdr3_aa: CSVTGQTYEQYF
cdr3_nt: TGCAGCGTTACCGGACAGACCTACGAGCAGTACTTC

d_call: -
clone_size: -
v_call: TRBV5-1
j_call: TRBJ2-2
cdr3_aa: CASSLVIGGELFF
cdr3_nt: TGCGCCAGCAGCCTAGTTATAGGCGGGGAGCTGTTTTTT

d_call: -
clone_size: once
v_call: TRBV28
j_call: TRBJ1-5
cdr3_aa: CASTGHESVSQHF
cdr3_nt: TGTGCCAGCACGGGACACGAGTCCGTTTCCCAGCATTTT

d_call: -
clone_size: -
v_call: TRBV27
j_call: TRBJ1-1
cdr3_aa: CASSRIRGGSTEAFF
cdr3_nt: TGTGCCAGCTCCCGGATCCGCGGGGGGAGCACTGAAGCTTTCTTT

d_call: -
clone_size: few
v_call: TRBV14
j_call: TRBJ1-1
cdr3_aa: CASSQVAGGTEAFF
cdr3_nt: TGTGCCAGCAGCCAAGTTGCGGGAGGCACTGAAGCTTTCTTT

d_call: -
clone_size: -
v_call: TRBV30
j_call: TRBJ1-1
cdr3_aa: CALAGNMGTEAFF
cdr3_nt: TGTGCCCTTGCAGGGAATATGGGCACTGAAGCTTTCTTT

d_call: TRBD1
clone_size: -
v_call: TRBV5-6
j_call: TRBJ2-2
cdr3_aa: CASSWDRGNTGELFF
cdr3_nt: TGTGCCAGCAGTTGGGACAGGGGGAACACCGGGGAGCTGTTTTTT

d_call: -
clone_size: -
v_call: TRBV7-8
j_call: TRBJ2-2
cdr3_aa: CASSPAGGGTGELFF
cdr3_nt: TGTGCCAGCAGCCCCGCGGGTGGGGGGACCGGGGAGCTGTTTTTT

d_call: TRBD2
clone_size: -
v_call: TRBV27
j_call: TRBJ2-7
cdr3_aa: CASSLSSGAAYEQYF
cdr3_nt: TGTGCCAGCAGTTTATCTAGCGGGGCCGCCTACGAGCAGTACTTC

d_call: -
clone_size: once
v_call: TRBV6-1
j_call: TRBJ2-5
cdr3_aa: CASSEAGAQETQYF
cdr3_nt: TGTGCCAGCAGTGAAGCAGGGGCACAAGAGACCCAGTACTTC